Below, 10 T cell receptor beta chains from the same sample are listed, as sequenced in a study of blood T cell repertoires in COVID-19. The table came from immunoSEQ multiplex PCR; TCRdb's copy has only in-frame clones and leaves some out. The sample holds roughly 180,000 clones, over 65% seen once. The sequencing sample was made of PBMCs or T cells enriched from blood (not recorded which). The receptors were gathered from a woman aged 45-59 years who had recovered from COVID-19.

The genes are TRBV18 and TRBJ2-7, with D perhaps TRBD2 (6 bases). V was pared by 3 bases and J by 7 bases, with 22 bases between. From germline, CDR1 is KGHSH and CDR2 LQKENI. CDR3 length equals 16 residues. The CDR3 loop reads CASSPTGTAVAGEQYV. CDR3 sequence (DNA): TGTGCCAGCTCACCTACTGGGACCGCCGTTGCGGGGGAGCAGTACGTC.

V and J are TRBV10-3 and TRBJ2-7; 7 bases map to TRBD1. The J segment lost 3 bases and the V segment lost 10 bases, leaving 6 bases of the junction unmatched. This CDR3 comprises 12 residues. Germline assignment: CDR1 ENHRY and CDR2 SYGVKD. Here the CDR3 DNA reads TGTGCCACCAAAGACAGGGTCTACGAGCAGTACGTC. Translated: CATKDRVYEQYV.

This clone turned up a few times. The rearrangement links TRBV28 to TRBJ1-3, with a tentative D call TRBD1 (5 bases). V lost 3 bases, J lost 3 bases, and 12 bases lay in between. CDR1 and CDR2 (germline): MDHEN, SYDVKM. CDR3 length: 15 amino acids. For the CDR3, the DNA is TGTGCCAGCAGTTTGGGGGGGTTAAGTGGAAACACCATATATTTT. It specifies CASSLGGLSGNTIYF. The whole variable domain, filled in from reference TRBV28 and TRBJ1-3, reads DVKVTQSSRYLVKRTGEKVFLECVQDMDHENMFWYRQDPGLGLRLIYFSYDVKMKEKGDIPEGYSVSREKKERFSLILESASTNQTSMYLCASSLGGLSGNTIYFGEGSWLTVV.

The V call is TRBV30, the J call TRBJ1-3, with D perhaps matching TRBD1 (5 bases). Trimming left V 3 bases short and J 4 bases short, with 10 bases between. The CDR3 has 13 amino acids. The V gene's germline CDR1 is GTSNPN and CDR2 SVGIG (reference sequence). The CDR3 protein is CAWSKGLGNTIYF. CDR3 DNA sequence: TGTGCCTGGAGCAAGGGGTTGGGAAACACCATATATTTT.

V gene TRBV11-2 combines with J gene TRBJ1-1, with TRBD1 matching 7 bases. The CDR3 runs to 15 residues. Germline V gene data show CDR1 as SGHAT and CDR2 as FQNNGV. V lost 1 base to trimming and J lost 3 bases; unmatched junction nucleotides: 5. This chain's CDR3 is CASSLGFTGDTEAFF. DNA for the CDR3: TGTGCCAGCAGCTTAGGTTTTACAGGGGACACTGAAGCTTTCTTT.

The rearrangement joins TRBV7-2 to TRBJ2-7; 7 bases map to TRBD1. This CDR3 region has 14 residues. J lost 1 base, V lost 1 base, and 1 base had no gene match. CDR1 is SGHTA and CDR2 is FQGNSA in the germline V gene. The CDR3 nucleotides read TGTGCCAGCAGCTTAGGGGGACAGTCCTACGAGCAGTACGTC. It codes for CASSLGGQSYEQYV.

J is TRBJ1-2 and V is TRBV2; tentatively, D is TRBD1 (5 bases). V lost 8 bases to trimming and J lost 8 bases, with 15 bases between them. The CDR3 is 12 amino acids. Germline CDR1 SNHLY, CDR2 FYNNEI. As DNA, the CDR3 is TGTGCCAGCCGGTATGGGCAGGGAGGCTACACCTTC. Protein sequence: CASRYGQGGYTF.

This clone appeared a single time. The CDR3 region has the DNA TGTGCCTGGAGTGTGGGACTAGCGGGGAGTGAGCAGTTCTTC. It specifies CAWSVGLAGSEQFF. The chain uses TRBV30 and TRBJ2-1, with 13 bases identical to TRBD2. Germline assignment: CDR1 GTSNPN and CDR2 SVGIG (reference sequence). Trimming took 0 bases from V and 9 from J; bases not matched to a gene: 2. The length of the CDR3 is 14 residues.

The CDR3 protein is CASSARTDTQYF. The DNA for the CDR3 is TGTGCCAGCAGCGCTCGGACAGATACGCAGTATTTT. The chain is built from TRBV9 and TRBJ2-3; D is undetermined. The CDR3 has 12 residues. The ends were cut back, 3 bases at V and 3 bases at J, with 5 bases in the middle. CDR1 is SGDLS, CDR2 YYNGEE, per germline. Full variable domain (outside the CDR3, taken from reference TRBV9 and TRBJ2-3): DSGVTQTPKHLITATGQRVTLRCSPRSGDLSVYWYQQSLDQGLQFLIQYYNGEERAKGNILERFSAQQFPDLHSELNLSSLELGDSALYFCASSARTDTQYFGPGTRLTVL.

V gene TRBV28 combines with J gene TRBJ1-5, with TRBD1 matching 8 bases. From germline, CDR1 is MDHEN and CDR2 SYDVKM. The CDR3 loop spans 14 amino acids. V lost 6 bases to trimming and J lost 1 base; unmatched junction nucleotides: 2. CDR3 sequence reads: CASRQGGSNQPQHF. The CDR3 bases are TGTGCCAGCAGACAGGGGGGAAGCAATCAGCCCCAGCATTTT.